Shown below are 10 T cell receptor beta chains from a single sample sequenced in a study of T cell repertoires in cytomegalovirus infection (dated by TCRdb to the late 2010s). The run used an Illumina HiSeq 1500. Clones were called with MiXCR by TCRdb after fastp trimmed the public reads at Q25, and only in-frame beta chains were retained. Records with the same CDR3 protein are collapsed into one entry carrying the most frequent genes and DNA. This sample is represented by fewer than 950,000 distinct CDR3 sequences; about 33% of them were singletons. Jointly, the top ten make up about an eighth of the sample. No antigen has been identified for these receptors. The label giving this sample's treatment or condition can be read as: in vitro stimulation with specific CMV peptide epitopes to enrich CMV-specific T cells. Sequenced material: cultured CD8+ T cells from PBMCs, taken from culture after CMV antigen stimulation. Receptors originate from a human donor in good health (CMV status not recorded). Some clones in this sample may be carry-over from other donors' samples.

The chain uses TRBV2 and TRBJ2-7; 9 nucleotides align to TRBD1. The V gene end was trimmed by 5 bases and the J gene end by 6 bases; junction bases not matched to a gene: 8. This CDR3 is 14 amino acids long. Germline V gene lookup returns CDR1 SNHLY and CDR2 FYNNEI. CDR3 loop: CASSSPGQGLEQYF. CDR3 DNA sequence: TGTGCCAGCAGTTCCCCGGGACAGGGTCTCGAGCAGTACTTC.

V usage is TRBV5-4 and J usage is TRBJ2-7, with 8 bases identical to TRBD1. Trimming cost V 1 base and J 0 bases; bases outside gene matches: 6. CDR1 is SGHNT, CDR2 YYREEE, per germline (reference sequence). The CDR3 is 16 amino acids. CDR3 sequence reads: CASSLIGTGYSYEQYF. CDR3 coding DNA: TGTGCCAGCAGCTTGATCGGGACAGGCTACTCCTACGAGCAGTACTTC. Using reference TRBV5-4 and TRBJ2-7 for the parts outside the CDR3, the full variable domain is ETGVTQSPTHLIKTRGQQVTLRCSSQSGHNTVSWYQQALGQGPQFIFQYYREEENGRGNFPPRFSGLQFPNYSSELNVNALELDDSALYLCASSLIGTGYSYEQYFGPGTRLTVT.

There are a few counts of this clonotype. The genes are TRBV9 and TRBJ2-1; possible D gene TRBD2, 5 bases. Trimming removed 2 bases at V and 0 bases at J, with 9 bases between. The CDR3 consists of 15 residues. CDR1 and CDR2 (germline): SGDLS, YYNGEE. The CDR3 nucleotides read TGTGCCAGCAGCGTGGACTCGAGCTCCTACAATGAGCAGTTCTTC. It encodes CASSVDSSSYNEQFF. The full variable domain, in which reference TRBV9 and TRBJ2-1 provide the parts outside the CDR3, is DSGVTQTPKHLITATGQRVTLRCSPRSGDLSVYWYQQSLDQGLQFLIQYYNGEERAKGNILERFSAQQFPDLHSELNLSSLELGDSALYFCASSVDSSSYNEQFFGPGTRLTVL.

The table lists this clonotype with a few counts. The J gene is TRBJ2-7, the V gene TRBV7-8; the D is unclear. The V gene lost 2 bases and the J gene lost 5 bases, with 4 bases spanning the gap. The CDR3 sequence is 11 residues long. Germline V CDR1 and CDR2: SGHVS, FQNEAQ. This chain's CDR3 is CASSLYHEQYF. The CDR3 bases are TGTGCCAGCAGCTTATATCACGAGCAGTACTTC.

The CDR3 nucleotides are TGTGCCAGCAGCTTATCAGGAACGAACACTGAAGCTTTCTTT. This sequence encodes CASSLSGTNTEAFF. The chain carries TRBV7-6 and TRBJ1-1; D gene ambiguous. The germline CDR1 and CDR2 sequences are SGHVS and FNYEAQ. This CDR3 comprises 14 residues. Trimming took 2 bases from V and 1 from J, leaving 8 bases between them.

The gene calls are TRBV7-4 and TRBJ1-6; D gene ambiguous. Trimming cost V 2 bases and J 0 bases, with 8 bases left between them. CDR1 SGHVT and CDR2 SQSDAQ come from the germline V gene. This CDR3 contains 16 residues. The DNA for the CDR3 is TGTGCCAGCAGCTTACGCCGGAGCTCCTATAATTCACCCCTCCACTTT. This codes for CASSLRRSSYNSPLHF.

This clonotype was found a few times. This chain uses TRBV5-3 with TRBJ1-2; TRBD1 matches at 9 bases. TRBV5-3 is an ORF; its function is uncertain. V lost 8 bases, J lost 4 bases, and 12 bases stayed unmatched. The CDR3 consists of 15 residues. DNA for the CDR3: TGTGCCAGCAGGACGGACAGGGGAGGAATCTATGGCTACACCTTC. Encoded protein: CASRTDRGGIYGYTF.

This chain joins TRBV19 and TRBJ2-7; no firm D call. Per the germline V gene, CDR1 is LNHDA and CDR2 is SQIVND (reference sequence). V was trimmed by 2 bases and J by 2 bases, leaving 10 bases between them. CDR3 length equals 14 residues. In DNA form, the CDR3 reads TGTGCCAGTAGTATATCGGCGGACCCCTACGAGCAGTACTTC. Translation: CASSISADPYEQYF.

As for this clonotype: Just one base apart from a much larger clone, this may be a read error. The chain carries TRBV7-2 and TRBJ1-1; D is unresolved. The CDR3 totals 13 residues. The V end was cut by 1 base, the J end by 7 bases, with 10 bases between. Germline CDR1 and CDR2: SGHTA and FQGNSA. The CDR3 region is CASSLDPVNEAFF. DNA for the CDR3: TGTGCCAGCAGCTTAGACCCCGTGAATGAAGCTTTCTTT.

This chain links TRBV10-3 with TRBJ2-6; either TRBD1 or TRBD2 may fit D (5 bases each). The CDR3 sequence is 19 residues long. The ends were cut back, 6 bases at V and 0 bases at J, with 21 bases in the middle. CDR1 and CDR2 from the germline V gene are ENHRY and SYGVKD. The CDR3 DNA reads as TGTGCCATCAGCCCTGTGGGACCCGAAGTGATCTCTGGGGCCAACGTCCTGACTTTC. Protein: CAISPVGPEVISGANVLTF.